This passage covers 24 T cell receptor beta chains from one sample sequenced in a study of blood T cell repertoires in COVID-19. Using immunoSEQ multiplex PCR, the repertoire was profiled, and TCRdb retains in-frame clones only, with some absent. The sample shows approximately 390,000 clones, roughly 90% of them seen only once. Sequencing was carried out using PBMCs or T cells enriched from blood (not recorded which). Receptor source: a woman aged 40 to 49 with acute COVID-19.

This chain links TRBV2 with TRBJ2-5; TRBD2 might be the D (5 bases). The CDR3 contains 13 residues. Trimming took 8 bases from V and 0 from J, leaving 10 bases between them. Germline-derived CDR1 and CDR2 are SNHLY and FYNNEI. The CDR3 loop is CASLRDYQETQYF. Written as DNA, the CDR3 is TGTGCCAGCCTCCGGGATTACCAAGAGACCCAGTACTTC.

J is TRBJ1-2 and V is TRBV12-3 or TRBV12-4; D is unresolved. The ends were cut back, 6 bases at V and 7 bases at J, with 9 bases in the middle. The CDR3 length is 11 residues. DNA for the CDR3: TGTGCCAGCAGAGCCCCTAGTGGCTACACCTTC. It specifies CASRAPSGYTF.

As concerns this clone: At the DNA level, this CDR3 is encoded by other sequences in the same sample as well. The DNA of the CDR3 is TGCGCCAGCAGCCAGACAGGCTTCTATGGCTACACCTTC. Residues: CASSQTGFYGYTF. The gene calls are TRBV4-1 and TRBJ1-2; the D gene is possibly TRBD1 (6 bases). The CDR3 is made up of 13 amino acids. V was clipped by 3 bases and J by 4 bases, with 9 bases between them. From germline, CDR1 is MGHRA and CDR2 YSYEKL.

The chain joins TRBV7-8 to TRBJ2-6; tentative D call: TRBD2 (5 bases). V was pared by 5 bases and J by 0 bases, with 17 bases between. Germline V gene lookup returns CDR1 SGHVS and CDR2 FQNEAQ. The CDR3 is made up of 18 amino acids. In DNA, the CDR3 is TGTGCCAGCAGCCCAGAAAGTCGAGACTACTCTGGGGCCAACGTCCTGACTTTC. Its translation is CASSPESRDYSGANVLTF.

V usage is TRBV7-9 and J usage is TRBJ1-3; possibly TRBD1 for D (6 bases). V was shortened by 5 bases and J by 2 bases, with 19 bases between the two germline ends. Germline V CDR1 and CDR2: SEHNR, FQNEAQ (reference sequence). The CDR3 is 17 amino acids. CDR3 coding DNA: TGTGCCAGCAGCCGGCTTTTGGACCACAGGGCTGGAAACACCATATATTTT. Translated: CASSRLLDHRAGNTIYF.

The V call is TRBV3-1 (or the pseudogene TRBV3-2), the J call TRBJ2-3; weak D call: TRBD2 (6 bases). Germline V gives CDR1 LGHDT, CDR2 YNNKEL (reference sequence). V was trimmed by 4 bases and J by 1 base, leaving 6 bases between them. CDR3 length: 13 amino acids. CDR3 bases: TGTGCCAGCAGCCGGGGGGGCACAGATACGCAGTATTTT. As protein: CASSRGGTDTQYF.

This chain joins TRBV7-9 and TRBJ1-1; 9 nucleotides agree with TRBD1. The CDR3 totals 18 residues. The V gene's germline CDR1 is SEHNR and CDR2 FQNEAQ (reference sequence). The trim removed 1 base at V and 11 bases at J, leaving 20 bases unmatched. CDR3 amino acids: CASSLGFAGRDRERNAFF. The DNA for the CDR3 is TGTGCCAGCAGCTTAGGATTTGCGGGACGGGACAGGGAGAGGAACGCTTTCTTT.

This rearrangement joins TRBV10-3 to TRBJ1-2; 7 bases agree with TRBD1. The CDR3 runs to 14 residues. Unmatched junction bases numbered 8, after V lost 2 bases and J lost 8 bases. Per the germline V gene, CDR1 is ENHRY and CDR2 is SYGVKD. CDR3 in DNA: TGTGCCATCAGTGAGGCGACAGGGATAGAAGGCTACACCTTC. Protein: CAISEATGIEGYTF.

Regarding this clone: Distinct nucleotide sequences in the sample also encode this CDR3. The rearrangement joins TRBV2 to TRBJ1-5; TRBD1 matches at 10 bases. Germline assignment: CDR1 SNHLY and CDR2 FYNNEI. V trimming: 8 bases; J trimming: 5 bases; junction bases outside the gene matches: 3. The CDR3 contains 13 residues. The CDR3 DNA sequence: TGTGCCAGCTCAGGGACAGGGGATCAGCCCCAGCATTTT. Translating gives CASSGTGDQPQHF.

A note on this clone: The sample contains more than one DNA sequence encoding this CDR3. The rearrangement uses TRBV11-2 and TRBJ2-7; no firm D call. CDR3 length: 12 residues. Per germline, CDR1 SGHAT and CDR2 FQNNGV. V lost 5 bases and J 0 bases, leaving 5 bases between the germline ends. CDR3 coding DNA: TGTGCCAGCAGCCCTAGCTCCTACGAGCAGTACTTC. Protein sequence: CASSPSSYEQYF. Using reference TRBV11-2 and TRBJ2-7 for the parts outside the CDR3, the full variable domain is EAGVAQSPRYKIIEKRQSVAFWCNPISGHATLYWYQQILGQGPKLLIQFQNNGVVDDSQLPKDRFSAERLKGVDSTLKIQPAKLEDSAVYLCASSPSSYEQYFGPGTRLTVT.

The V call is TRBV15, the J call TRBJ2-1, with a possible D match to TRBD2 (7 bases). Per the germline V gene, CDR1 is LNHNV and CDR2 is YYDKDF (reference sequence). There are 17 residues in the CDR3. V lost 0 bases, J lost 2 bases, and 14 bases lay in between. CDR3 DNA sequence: TGTGCCACCAGCAGAGATCCCCTGGGGGGGCCCTACAATGAGCAGTTCTTC. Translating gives CATSRDPLGGPYNEQFF.

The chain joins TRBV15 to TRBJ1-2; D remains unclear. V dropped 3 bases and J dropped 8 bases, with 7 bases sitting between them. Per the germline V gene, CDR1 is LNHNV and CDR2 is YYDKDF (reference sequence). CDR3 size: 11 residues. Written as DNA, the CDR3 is TGTGCCACCAGCAGGATAGAGGGCTACACCTTC. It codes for CATSRIEGYTF. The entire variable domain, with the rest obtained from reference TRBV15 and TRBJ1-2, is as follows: DAMVIQNPRYQVTQFGKPVTLSCSQTLNHNVMYWYQQKSSQAPKLLFHYYDKDFNNEADTPDNFQSRRPNTSFCFLDIRSPGLGDTAMYLCATSRIEGYTFGSGTRLTVV.

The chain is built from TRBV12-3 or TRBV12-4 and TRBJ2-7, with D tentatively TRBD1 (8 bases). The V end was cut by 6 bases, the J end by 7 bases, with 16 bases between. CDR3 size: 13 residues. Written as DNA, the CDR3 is TGTGCCAGCAGCACAAACAGGGGGGGGGAGCAGTACTTC. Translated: CASSTNRGGEQYF.

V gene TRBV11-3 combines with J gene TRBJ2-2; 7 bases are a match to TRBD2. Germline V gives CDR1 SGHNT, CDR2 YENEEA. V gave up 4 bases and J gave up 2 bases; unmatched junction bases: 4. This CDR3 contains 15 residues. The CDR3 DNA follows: TGTGCCAGCAGCTCGGGACTACTAAACACCGGGGAGCTGTTTTTT. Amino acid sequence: CASSSGLLNTGELFF.

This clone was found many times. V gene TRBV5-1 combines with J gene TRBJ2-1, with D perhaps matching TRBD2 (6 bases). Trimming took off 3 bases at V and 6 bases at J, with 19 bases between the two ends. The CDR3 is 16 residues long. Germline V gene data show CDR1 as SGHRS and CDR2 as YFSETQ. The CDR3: CASSYAVGGNTNEQFF. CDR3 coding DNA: TGCGCCAGCAGCTACGCCGTCGGGGGAAACACCAATGAGCAGTTCTTC.

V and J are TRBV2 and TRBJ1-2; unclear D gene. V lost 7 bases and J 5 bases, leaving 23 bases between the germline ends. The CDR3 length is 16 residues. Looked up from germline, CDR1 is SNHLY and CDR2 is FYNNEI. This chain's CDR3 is CASKLLRSSIEYGYTF. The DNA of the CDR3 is TGTGCCAGCAAACTACTCAGAAGTTCCATTGAGTATGGCTACACCTTC.

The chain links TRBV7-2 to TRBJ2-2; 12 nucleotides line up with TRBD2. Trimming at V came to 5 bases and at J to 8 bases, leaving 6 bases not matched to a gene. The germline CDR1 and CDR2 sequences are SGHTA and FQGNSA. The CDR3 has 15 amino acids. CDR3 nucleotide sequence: TGTGCCAGCAGCCGGACTAGCGGGGATCGGGGGGAGCTGTTTTTT. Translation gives CASSRTSGDRGELFF. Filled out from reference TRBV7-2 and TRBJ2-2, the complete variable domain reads GAGVSQSPSNKVTEKGKDVELRCDPISGHTALYWYRQSLGQGLEFLIYFQGNSAPDKSGLPSDRFSAERTGGSVSTLTIQRTQQEDSAVYLCASSRTSGDRGELFFGEGSRLTVL.

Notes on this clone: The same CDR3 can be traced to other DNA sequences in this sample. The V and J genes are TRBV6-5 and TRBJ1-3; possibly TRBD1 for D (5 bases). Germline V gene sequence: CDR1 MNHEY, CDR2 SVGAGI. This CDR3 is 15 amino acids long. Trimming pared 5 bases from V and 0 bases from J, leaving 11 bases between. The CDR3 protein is CASSRGQLSGNTIYF. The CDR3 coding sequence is TGTGCCAGCAGTCGAGGACAACTCTCTGGAAACACCATATATTTT.

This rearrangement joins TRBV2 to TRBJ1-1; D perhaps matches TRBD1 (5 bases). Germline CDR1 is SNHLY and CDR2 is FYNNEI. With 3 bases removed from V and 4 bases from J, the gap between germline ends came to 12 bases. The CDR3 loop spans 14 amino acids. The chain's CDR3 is CASSDWGDTTEAFF. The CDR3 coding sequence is TGTGCCAGCAGTGATTGGGGGGATACCACTGAAGCTTTCTTT.

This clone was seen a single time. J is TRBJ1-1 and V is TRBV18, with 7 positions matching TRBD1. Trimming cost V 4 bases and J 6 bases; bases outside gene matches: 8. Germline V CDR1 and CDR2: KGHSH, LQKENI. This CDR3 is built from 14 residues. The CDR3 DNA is TGTGCCAGCTCACGGGGACAGAAGGAAGCTGAAGCTTTCTTT. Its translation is CASSRGQKEAEAFF.

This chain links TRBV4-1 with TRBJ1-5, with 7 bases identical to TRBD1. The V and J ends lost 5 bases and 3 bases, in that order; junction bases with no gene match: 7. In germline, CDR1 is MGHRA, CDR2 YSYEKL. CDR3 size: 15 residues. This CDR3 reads CASSATGPYNQPQHF. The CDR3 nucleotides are TGCGCCAGCAGCGCGACAGGGCCCTACAATCAGCCCCAGCATTTT.

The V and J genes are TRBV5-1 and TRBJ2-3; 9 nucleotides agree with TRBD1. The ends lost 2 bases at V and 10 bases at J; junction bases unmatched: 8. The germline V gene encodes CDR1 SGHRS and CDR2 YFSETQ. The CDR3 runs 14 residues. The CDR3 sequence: CASSFDRTGDPQYF. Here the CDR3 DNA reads TGCGCCAGCAGCTTCGACCGGACAGGGGATCCGCAGTATTTT.

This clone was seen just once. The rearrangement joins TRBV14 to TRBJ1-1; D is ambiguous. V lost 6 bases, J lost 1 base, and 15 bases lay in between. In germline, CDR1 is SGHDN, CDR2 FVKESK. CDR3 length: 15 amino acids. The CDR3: CASSSLRATNTEAFF. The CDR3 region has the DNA TGTGCCAGCAGTTCTTTGAGGGCGACGAACACTGAAGCTTTCTTT.

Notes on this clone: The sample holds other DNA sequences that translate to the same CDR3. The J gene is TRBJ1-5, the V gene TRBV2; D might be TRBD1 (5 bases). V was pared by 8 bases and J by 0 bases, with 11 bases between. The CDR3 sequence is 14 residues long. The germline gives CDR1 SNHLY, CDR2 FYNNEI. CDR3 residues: CASGGIYSNQPQHF. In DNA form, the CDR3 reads TGTGCCAGCGGGGGGATTTATAGCAATCAGCCCCAGCATTTT.